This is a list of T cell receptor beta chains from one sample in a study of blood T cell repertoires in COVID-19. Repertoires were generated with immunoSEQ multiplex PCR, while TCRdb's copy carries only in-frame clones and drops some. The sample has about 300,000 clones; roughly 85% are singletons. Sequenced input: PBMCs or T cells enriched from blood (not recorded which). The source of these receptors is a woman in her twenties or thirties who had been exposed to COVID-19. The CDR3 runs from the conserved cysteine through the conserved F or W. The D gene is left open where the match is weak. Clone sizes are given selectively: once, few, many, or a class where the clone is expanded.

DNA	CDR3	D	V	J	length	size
TGTGCCAGACTTAAAGGACTAGCGGGAGGTCCCCCGGAGTTCTTC	CARLKGLAGGPPEFF	TRBD2	TRBV2	TRBJ2-1	15	-
TGCGCCAGCAGCGGGGCAGGGGATTTGTCAGATACGCAGTATTTT	CASSGAGDLSDTQYF	-	TRBV5-1	TRBJ2-3	15	-
TGTGCCAGCAGTATGGGGGGGTCTTTCAACACTGAAGCTTTCTTT	CASSMGGSFNTEAFF	-	TRBV6-5	TRBJ1-1	15	-
TGTGCTAGTGGTTTGAGGACAGCTAGCACAGATACGCAGTATTTT	CASGLRTASTDTQYF	-	TRBV12-5	TRBJ2-3	15	-
TGTGCCAGCAGCGGGACAGGGGGCGGTTTGGGTGGCTACACCTTC	CASSGTGGGLGGYTF	TRBD1	TRBV28	TRBJ1-2	15	-
TGCGCCAGCAGCCGCGAGGGGGGGAGAGAAAAACTGTTTTTT	CASSREGGREKLFF	-	TRBV5-1	TRBJ1-4	14	-
TGTGCCAGCAGCTGGGACAGCGACGTGAACACTGAAGCTTTCTTT	CASSWDSDVNTEAFF	TRBD1	TRBV7-2	TRBJ1-1	15	-
TGTGCTAGTGGGGAACAGGGGGTGAGGAACGAGCAGTACTTC	CASGEQGVRNEQYF	TRBD1	TRBV12-5	TRBJ2-7	14	-
TGTGCCAGCAGTGACTCAACAGGGGGTGGCTACACCTTC	CASSDSTGGGYTF	TRBD1	TRBV6-4	TRBJ1-2	13	-
TGTGCCAGCAGGGTAAGGCGGGATCAGCCCCAGCATTTT	CASRVRRDQPQHF	-	TRBV27	TRBJ1-5	13	-
TGTGCCAGCAGCTTCGGGGCAGGGGGGTTAGACGAGCAGTACTTC	CASSFGAGGLDEQYF	-	TRBV7-9	TRBJ2-7	15	-
TGCGCCAGCAGCTTGTCGGGGGTGTGGGACACTGAAGCTTTCTTT	CASSLSGVWDTEAFF	-	TRBV5-1	TRBJ1-1	15	once
TGTGCCAGCAGACAGACAGGGGGCGGGGATACGCAGTATTTT	CASRQTGGGDTQYF	TRBD1	TRBV6-5	TRBJ2-3	14	-
TGTGCCAGTAGTATCGTACAGGGGAATGGCTACACCTTC	CASSIVQGNGYTF	TRBD1	TRBV19	TRBJ1-2	13	-
TGTGCCAGCAGCTCCCGCGGGGGGCCTGAAGCTTTCTTT	CASSSRGGPEAFF	-	TRBV7-2	TRBJ1-1	13	-
TGTGCCTGGACGGACTATCTCCGGGAGCAGTACTTC	CAWTDYLREQYF	-	TRBV30	TRBJ2-7	12	-
TGTGCCAGCAGCCAGGACAGCTATGGCTACACCTTC	CASSQDSYGYTF	-	TRBV28	TRBJ1-2	12	-
TGTGCCAGCAGCTCTCGGAGACAGGGGGCAAATTCACCCCTCCACTTT	CASSSRRQGANSPLHF	TRBD1	TRBV9	TRBJ1-6	16	once
TGTGCCTGGAGTGCAGGGGTGGAAGCTTTCTTT	CAWSAGVEAFF	-	TRBV30	TRBJ1-1	11	-
TGTGCCAGCAGGTCGACAGGGTTCTCGTTCGGCTACACCTTC	CASRSTGFSFGYTF	TRBD1	TRBV28	TRBJ1-2	14	-
TGTGCCAGCAGTCTCCCCGGGTATAGCTCCTACAATGAGCAGTTCTTC	CASSLPGYSSYNEQFF	-	TRBV28	TRBJ2-1	16	-
TGTGCCAGCAGCCATGATAGAGATTCTAGCACAGATACGCAGTATTTT	CASSHDRDSSTDTQYF	-	TRBV5-4	TRBJ2-3	16	-
TGTGCCAGCAGCCAAGATCAGGGTAGCGGAGAGACCCAGTACTTC	CASSQDQGSGETQYF	-	TRBV4-2	TRBJ2-5	15	-
TGTGCCAGCAGTGCACGAGCGGGAGAGATTCTCGAGCAGTACTTC	CASSARAGEILEQYF	TRBD2	TRBV2	TRBJ2-7	15	-
TGTGCCAGCAGTTACTCGATAGCAGGGGCTGGAAACACCATATATTTT	CASSYSIAGAGNTIYF	-	TRBV6-5	TRBJ1-3	16	-
TGTGCCAGCAGCTTAGTACAGAATCTCTATGGCTACACCTTC	CASSLVQNLYGYTF	-	TRBV7-8	TRBJ1-2	14	few
TGTGCCAGCGGTCTGGGCAGAACCTACGAGCAGTACTTC	CASGLGRTYEQYF	-	TRBV6-6	TRBJ2-7	13	many
TGTGCCAGCAGTATAAAAGACAGGGGGGAGACCCAGTACTTC	CASSIKDRGETQYF	TRBD1	TRBV28	TRBJ2-5	14	few
TGTGCCAGCAGCCAGGGGACAGGCCCCTACGAGCAGTACTTC	CASSQGTGPYEQYF	TRBD1	TRBV5-5	TRBJ2-7	14	once
TGTGCCAGCAGGTTAACAGGGGGCGCGAACACCGGGGAGCTGTTTTTT	CASRLTGGANTGELFF	TRBD1	TRBV3-1/TRBV3-2	TRBJ2-2	16	-
TGTGCCAGCAGCTCTCTGACACTGGATAGGACAGATACGCAGTATTTT	CASSSLTLDRTDTQYF	-	TRBV7-6	TRBJ2-3	16	-
TGTGCCAGCAGCCAGGGTGCAGGGGAACTCTACGAGCAGTACTTC	CASSQGAGELYEQYF	-	TRBV3-1/TRBV3-2	TRBJ2-7	15	-
TGTGCCAGCAGCCCCAGACGGGGGTCGAACACTGAAGCTTTCTTT	CASSPRRGSNTEAFF	-	TRBV14	TRBJ1-1	15	-
TGTGCCAGCAGTTCGGGACTAGCGGTGGCATACGAGCAGTACTTC	CASSSGLAVAYEQYF	TRBD2	TRBV2	TRBJ2-7	15	few
TGTGCCAGCCAACCGGGACTAGCGTACGAGCAGTACTTC	CASQPGLAYEQYF	TRBD2	TRBV11-1	TRBJ2-7	13	-
TGTGCCAGCAGCTCGGGCGGGGGGGCCGAAAAGACCCAGTACTTC	CASSSGGGAEKTQYF	TRBD2	TRBV7-9	TRBJ2-5	15	-
TGTGCCAGCAGTTTATCTTCTAGCACAGATACGCAGTATTTT	CASSLSSSTDTQYF	-	TRBV27	TRBJ2-3	14	once
TGTGCCAGTAGTCCGACCCGGGACAATTGGGGGCAGTTCTTC	CASSPTRDNWGQFF	-	TRBV19	TRBJ2-1	14	-
TGTGCCAGCAGTGTTGACCAGGGAAGAGATACGCAGTATTTT	CASSVDQGRDTQYF	-	TRBV6-4	TRBJ2-3	14	few
TGTGCCAGAAGCTTTCGGGGGTACAATCAGCCCCAGCATTTT	CARSFRGYNQPQHF	-	TRBV5-3	TRBJ1-5	14	-
TGTGCCAGCAGCCACCCCACAGGGGGTGAAGCTTTCTTT	CASSHPTGGEAFF	TRBD1	TRBV3-1/TRBV3-2	TRBJ1-1	13	-
TGTGCCTGGAGTGCCCGCGCGGGGGCTGGGGCCAACGTCCTGACTTTC	CAWSARAGAGANVLTF	TRBD2	TRBV30	TRBJ2-6	16	once
TGTGCCAGCAGCATGGGGACAGGGGGCAAGCATGGCTACACCTTC	CASSMGTGGKHGYTF	TRBD1	TRBV5-4	TRBJ1-2	15	-
TGCGCCAGCAGCCGCGCGAATGAGCAGTTCTTC	CASSRANEQFF	-	TRBV4-1	TRBJ2-1	11	-
TGCGCCAGCAGCCCCTCTGGGACACACTCCTATGGCTACACCTTC	CASSPSGTHSYGYTF	-	TRBV4-3	TRBJ1-2	15	-
TGTGCCAGCAGTCAACAAATCCAGGGGGCGCGAAGGCAAGAGACCCAGTACTTC	CASSQQIQGARRQETQYF	TRBD1	TRBV6-7	TRBJ2-5	18	-
TGTGCCAGCAGTGAGGACAGCTCCTACGAGCAGTACTTC	CASSEDSSYEQYF	-	TRBV2	TRBJ2-7	13	few
TGCGCCAGCAGCCACGACTGGACTAGCGGCCGTGGTGGCCATGAGCAGTTCTTC	CASSHDWTSGRGGHEQFF	TRBD2	TRBV4-1	TRBJ2-1	18	-
TGTGCCAGCAGCTTATCCGGGACTAGCGGGAGTTTTGGTGAGCAGTTCTTC	CASSLSGTSGSFGEQFF	TRBD2	TRBV5-8	TRBJ2-1	17	-
TGTGCCAGCATATCCGGACAGGGCTATGGCTACACCTTC	CASISGQGYGYTF	TRBD1	TRBV28	TRBJ1-2	13	-
TGTGCCAGCAGCAAAGCGAGAGACAGGGGGCCTAGCAATCAGCCCCAGCATTTT	CASSKARDRGPSNQPQHF	-	TRBV21-1	TRBJ1-5	18	once
TGTGCCACCAGCAGAGGAATCGGGGACAATCAGCCCCAGCATTTT	CATSRGIGDNQPQHF	-	TRBV15	TRBJ1-5	15	-
TGCGCCAGCAGCCAAGAGGAATGGCAGGGGATTGAAGCTTTCTTT	CASSQEEWQGIEAFF	-	TRBV4-3	TRBJ1-1	15	-
TGTGCCAGCAGCTTACCTAGCGCAGATACGCAGTATTTT	CASSLPSADTQYF	-	TRBV7-2	TRBJ2-3	13	-